The rows below give T cell receptor beta chains drawn from one sample of a study of human T cells and chemical hapten exposure. MiXCR, run by TCRdb on the RACE reads, gives a single entry per CDR3 protein. The sample comprises 79,000 or so distinct CDR3 sequences, 25% to 40% of which are singletons, and 8.9% rests with the top ten. The sample consisted of whole blood, taken in connection with sensitization to the hapten diphenylcyclopropenone (DPC). The receptors stem from a man between 40 and 49 years old with alopecia areata. Some clones in this sample may be carry-over from other donors' samples. The CDR3 runs from the conserved cysteine through the conserved F or W.

j_call	v_call	cdr3_aa
TRBJ1-3	TRBV18	CASSPEGYGNTIYF
TRBJ2-6	TRBV28	CASSLWDRGLRSGANVLTF
TRBJ1-1	TRBV28	CASSLVRHNTEAFF
TRBJ2-7	TRBV13	CASSFGQGPRVRYF
TRBJ2-3	TRBV7-2	CASSFARSGSITDTQYF
TRBJ2-1	TRBV12-3/TRBV12-4	CASSLWREGGEQFF
TRBJ1-1	TRBV21-1	CASRRGTWGLSTEAFF
TRBJ2-3	TRBV7-9	CASSQSISAGDTQYF
TRBJ2-3	TRBV7-3	CASSLLSSTTDTQYF
TRBJ2-7	TRBV7-2	CASSRPPGYEQYF
TRBJ2-1	TRBV7-2	CASSLAWGQLNEQFF
TRBJ2-3	TRBV7-8	CASSSRRQGWADTQYF
TRBJ2-2	TRBV12-3/TRBV12-4	CASSFQRATGELFF
TRBJ2-4	TRBV28	CASRTGPTTENRFKNIQYF
TRBJ2-3	TRBV29-1	CSGQGGDTQYF
TRBJ1-1	TRBV4-1	CASSQEGIAEAFF
TRBJ1-5	TRBV12-3/TRBV12-4	CASSRPRTGRSNQPQHF
TRBJ2-3	TRBV18	CASSPSPEDTQYF
TRBJ1-1	TRBV14	CASSLLRTDGYEAFF
TRBJ2-7	TRBV6-2/TRBV6-3	CAGSLQGAWEQYF
TRBJ2-1	TRBV12-3/TRBV12-4	CASSPIARRAYNEQFF
TRBJ1-1	TRBV27	CASSLNPRTGAFF
TRBJ1-1	TRBV6-1	CASRWLGDTETFF
TRBJ2-7	TRBV7-2	CASSFRTGRDREQYF
TRBJ2-1	TRBV29-1	CSVDSTSGSVGQFF
TRBJ2-3	TRBV20-1	CSAREQRGSTDTQYF
TRBJ2-5	TRBV28	CASSQDRGPKTQYF
TRBJ2-7	TRBV28	CASSFMYYEQYF
TRBJ2-3	TRBV29-1	CSAKTGSTDTQYF
TRBJ1-5	TRBV6-2/TRBV6-3	CASRRVQQPQHF
TRBJ2-5	TRBV29-1	CSVEGTRQETQYF
TRBJ2-7	TRBV6-5	CASMRKAGGSYEQYF
TRBJ2-4	TRBV7-6	CASSLYRGAKNIQYF
TRBJ2-6	TRBV7-9	CASSHRQGPSSGANVLTF
TRBJ1-1	TRBV30	CAWIMSRVEAFF
TRBJ2-3	TRBV3-1	CASSLLSGTNTDTQYF
TRBJ2-6	TRBV28	CASSPRLAGGSLAGANVLTF
TRBJ2-7	TRBV12-3/TRBV12-4	CASCYGTGLGEQYF
TRBJ2-1	TRBV5-1	CASRTDATYNEQFF
TRBJ1-1	TRBV20-1	CSAPGGPQGLNTETFF
TRBJ1-1	TRBV12-3/TRBV12-4	CASSSPGTTNTEAFF
TRBJ2-1	TRBV4-1	CASSQEVAGGDYNEQFF
TRBJ2-7	TRBV20-1	CSARKGPYEQYF
TRBJ1-5	TRBV6-5	CASSRQGGNQPQHF
TRBJ2-4	TRBV28	CASSLGGLAAKNIQYF
TRBJ2-3	TRBV2	CASSDSRLAASTDTQYF
TRBJ2-7	TRBV7-8	CASSPRGQGAYEQYF
TRBJ2-7	TRBV20-1	CSGNRGYEQYF
TRBJ2-2	TRBV6-5	CASSPGQGANTGELFF
TRBJ1-1	TRBV6-5	CASSYPPTEAFF
TRBJ1-1	TRBV6-1	CASSDRGFLTEAFF
TRBJ2-2	TRBV12-3/TRBV12-4	CASSPPGLANTGELFF
TRBJ1-3	TRBV7-9	CASSSQGLGNTIYF